These T cell receptor beta chains were read from a single sample in a study of cytomegalovirus exposure and HLA in healthy donors. Some clones are missing from TCRdb's copy, which holds only in-frame ones; the method was immunoSEQ multiplex PCR. The repertoire holds around 190,000 clones, with roughly 80% as singletons. Sequenced input: PBMCs. The receptors derive from a woman in her forties or fifties in good health and CMV-seronegative. Each CDR3 is given with its conserved first and last residue. D genes are given only for firm matches. Some rows mark clone size as missing; the rest say once, few, many or name a class of expanded clone.

TRBV28,NA,TRBJ1-5,NA,TGTGCCAGCATGAACGGCAGGGCTAACAATCAGCCCCAGCATTTT,CASMNGRANNQPQHF
TRBV10-3,NA,TRBJ1-2,NA,TGTGCCATCAGTGAGTCGCCGGTTTCTGGCTACACCTTC,CAISESPVSGYTF
TRBV11-3,NA,TRBJ2-3,NA,TGTGCCAGCAGCCCCCTTCCGGGCACAGATACGCAGTATTTT,CASSPLPGTDTQYF
TRBV2,NA,TRBJ2-7,few,TGTGCCAGCATCCGGACGGGGCAGGACTACGAGCAGTACTTC,CASIRTGQDYEQYF
TRBV14,NA,TRBJ2-1,NA,TGTGCCAGCAGTCCTCTAGCTATCTCCTACAATGAGCAGTTCTTC,CASSPLAISYNEQFF
TRBV7-3,TRBD2,TRBJ2-7,NA,TGTGCCAGCAGCTTAACCCCGGGGGGGGGCTACGAGCAGTACTTC,CASSLTPGGGYEQYF
TRBV28,TRBD1,TRBJ2-2,NA,TGTGCCAGCAGTATAGGACAGGGGGCCAACACCGGGGAGCTGTTTTTT,CASSIGQGANTGELFF
TRBV28,TRBD1,TRBJ1-5,NA,TGTGCCAGCAGTCAGGGGGACAGGGACAATCAGCCCCAGCATTTT,CASSQGDRDNQPQHF
TRBV18,TRBD1,TRBJ1-1,NA,TGTGCCAGCTCACCACCGGTGCAGGGGGCGGCGACGTTGTACACTGAAGCTTTCTTT,CASSPPVQGAATLYTEAFF
TRBV28,NA,TRBJ2-7,once,TGTGCCAGCTCTCTAGGGGGCTACGAGCAGTACTTC,CASSLGGYEQYF
TRBV5-4,NA,TRBJ2-7,once,TGTGCCAGCAGCAGAACAGCCACGCGGGGTCTCGGCGAGCAGTACTTC,CASSRTATRGLGEQYF
TRBV30,TRBD1,TRBJ1-5,NA,TGTGCCTGGAGTGTAGGACAGGGGAATCAGCCCCAGCATTTT,CAWSVGQGNQPQHF
TRBV18,TRBD1,TRBJ2-7,NA,TGTGCCAGCTCACCAGCCGGGACAGGGGCCAACGAGCAGTACTTC,CASSPAGTGANEQYF
TRBV28,NA,TRBJ1-3,few,TGTGCCAGCGCTGCCCCCAGACTTAGCTCTGGAAACACCATATATTTT,CASAAPRLSSGNTIYF
TRBV28,TRBD2,TRBJ2-7,NA,TGTGCCAGCAGTAGGGTAGCGGGAGGTGAGCAGTACTTC,CASSRVAGGEQYF
TRBV2,NA,TRBJ1-5,once,TGTGCCAGCAACTCAGGTAACAGCAATCAGCCCCAGCATTTT,CASNSGNSNQPQHF
TRBV9,TRBD1,TRBJ2-5,NA,TGTGCCAGCAGCGTAGCGAGCGGAAGGACAGGGCAAGAGACCCAGTACTTC,CASSVASGRTGQETQYF
TRBV19,NA,TRBJ1-2,NA,TGTGCCAGTAGTATCCCTCGCTATGGCTACACCTTC,CASSIPRYGYTF
TRBV5-4,TRBD1,TRBJ1-3,NA,TGTGCCAGCAGCCCAGGGGGACAGGGATCCCCCCTCTCTGGAAACACCATATATTTT,CASSPGGQGSPLSGNTIYF
TRBV15,NA,TRBJ2-7,NA,TGTGCCACCAGGGCAGGCATGGGGAGTACCTACGAGCAGTACTTC,CATRAGMGSTYEQYF
TRBV14,TRBD1,TRBJ2-7,NA,TGTGCCAGCAGCCACACCGGGACAGGGGGCCAAGCCTACGAGCAGTACTTC,CASSHTGTGGQAYEQYF
TRBV2,TRBD1,TRBJ1-2,NA,TGTGCCAGCAGAGAAACCGGGACAGGGGACTATGGCTACACCTTC,CASRETGTGDYGYTF
TRBV19,TRBD2,TRBJ2-1,NA,TGTGCCAGTACCTCCAGCGGGAGGGCCGATGAGCAGTTCTTC,CASTSSGRADEQFF
TRBV9,NA,TRBJ1-4,NA,TGTGCCAGCAGCGCGGGGAATGAAAAACTGTTTTTT,CASSAGNEKLFF
TRBV9,NA,TRBJ2-3,NA,TGTGCCAGCAGCGCGCCGACTCCCGGTGATACGCAGTATTTT,CASSAPTPGDTQYF
TRBV19,TRBD1,TRBJ1-5,NA,TGTGCCAGTAGTATAGGGAGGGGGCGGATCGATCAGCCCCAGCATTTT,CASSIGRGRIDQPQHF
TRBV5-1,TRBD2,TRBJ2-1,few,TGCGCCAGCAGCTCCCTAGCGGATAACAATGAGCAGTTCTTC,CASSSLADNNEQFF
TRBV7-8,NA,TRBJ2-7,NA,TGCGCCAGCAGCTTAGGGGGCTGGCGGGGGCCTTCCTACGAGCAGTACTTC,CASSLGGWRGPSYEQYF
TRBV7-2,NA,TRBJ2-2,NA,TGTGCCAGCAGCTTTGTCGGGGTGGTCCAAAGGGGGACCGGGGAGCTGTTTTTT,CASSFVGVVQRGTGELFF
TRBV27,TRBD1,TRBJ1-1,few,TGTGCCAGCTCAACCCGGGACAGGGGGACTGAAGCTTTCTTT,CASSTRDRGTEAFF
TRBV28,TRBD2,TRBJ2-7,NA,TGTGCCAGCAGTTTACTAGCGGGCGAGCAGTACTTC,CASSLLAGEQYF
TRBV19,NA,TRBJ2-1,NA,TGTGCCAGTAGTATGGGTCGCCACAGCTCCTACAATGAGCAGTTCTTC,CASSMGRHSSYNEQFF
TRBV27,NA,TRBJ2-2,NA,TGTGCCAGCAGTTTAACCAGGGCCCGAACCGGGGAGCTGTTTTTT,CASSLTRARTGELFF
TRBV7-9,TRBD1,TRBJ1-2,NA,TGTGCCAGCAGCATAAGACAGGGAATGGGAGGCTACACCTTC,CASSIRQGMGGYTF
TRBV4-3,NA,TRBJ2-2,NA,TGCGCCAGCAGCCAAAGGGGTGCCGGGGAGCTGTTTTTT,CASSQRGAGELFF
TRBV7-9,NA,TRBJ2-7,medium-sized,TGTGCCAGCAGCATGGAGAGCTCCTACGAGCAGTACTTC,CASSMESSYEQYF
TRBV28,TRBD1,TRBJ1-2,NA,TGTGCCAGCAGTTTGGTAGGACAGGGAGGGTATGGCTACACCTTC,CASSLVGQGGYGYTF
TRBV4-3,NA,TRBJ2-7,NA,TGCGCCAGCAGCCAAGAGACAAACTACGAGCAGTACTTC,CASSQETNYEQYF
TRBV10-3,NA,TRBJ2-1,NA,TGTGCCATCAGTGAGATGGGGGGGGGCCCTCATGAGCAGTTCTTC,CAISEMGGGPHEQFF
TRBV28,NA,TRBJ2-7,NA,TGTGCCAGCAGTCTCCCCACAGGGCTACTATACTTC,CASSLPTGLLYF
TRBV28,NA,TRBJ1-2,NA,TGTGCCAGCCACTCCCCCCCAGGGAACTATGGCTACACCTTC,CASHSPPGNYGYTF
TRBV11-2,TRBD1,TRBJ2-7,NA,TGTGCCAGCCGGGCAGGGGGCTACGAGCAGTACTTC,CASRAGGYEQYF
TRBV2,TRBD1,TRBJ2-7,NA,TGTGCCAGCAGAAACAGGGGCTACGAGCAGTACTTC,CASRNRGYEQYF
TRBV28,NA,TRBJ2-1,NA,TGTGCCAGCAGTTTAATCGGGACCTACAATGAGCAGTTCTTC,CASSLIGTYNEQFF
TRBV7-9,NA,TRBJ1-2,NA,TGTGCCAGCAGCTCAGGGAGGTTAGACTATGGCTACACCTTC,CASSSGRLDYGYTF